This passage covers 29 T cell receptor beta chains from one sample sequenced in a study of blood T cell repertoires in COVID-19. Sequenced by immunoSEQ multiplex PCR; TCRdb stores in-frame clones only, minus some. Altogether over 60,000 clones are present, over 85% being singletons, with the ten largest covering 16%. Specimen: peripheral blood. The receptors originated from a woman of 80 years or more with active or convalescent COVID-19.

The J gene is TRBJ1-2, the V gene TRBV9, with D perhaps TRBD1 (6 bases). From germline, CDR1 is SGDLS and CDR2 YYNGEE. V lost 3 bases to trimming and J lost 4 bases, with 10 bases between them. This CDR3 has 13 amino acids. CDR3: CASSDTGSYGYTF. The CDR3 DNA reads TGTGCCAGCAGCGATACAGGGTCCTATGGCTACACCTTC.

The rearrangement uses TRBV18 and TRBJ1-6, with TRBD1 identical over 10 bases. The CDR3 runs 15 residues. Trimming took 3 bases from V and 8 from J; bases not matched to a gene: 4. Germline V gene data show CDR1 as KGHSH and CDR2 as LQKENI. The CDR3 reads CASSPPDRGDSPLHF. DNA for the CDR3: TGTGCCAGCTCACCCCCGGACAGGGGGGATTCACCCCTCCACTTT.

V and J are TRBV10-3 and TRBJ2-1, with D maybe TRBD2 (5 bases). From germline, CDR1 is ENHRY and CDR2 SYGVKD. Trimming took 6 bases from V and 0 from J, leaving 12 bases between them. This CDR3 is 15 amino acids long. The CDR3 is CAISSGLISYNEQFF. CDR3 DNA sequence: TGTGCCATCAGCTCAGGACTGATCTCCTACAATGAGCAGTTCTTC.

The chain combines TRBV4-1 with TRBJ2-7; a weak D match, TRBD2 (5 bases). CDR3 size: 14 residues. Trimming shortened V by 0 bases and J by 6 bases, and 12 bases separated the two germline ends. CDR1 and CDR2 from the germline V gene are MGHRA and YSYEKL. The CDR3 nucleotides read TGCGCCAGCAGCCAAGATCCGCGGAGCGGCGAGCAGTACTTC. Translated, it gives CASSQDPRSGEQYF.

This chain uses TRBV27 with TRBJ1-1; a weak D match, TRBD1 (5 bases). Trimming pared 4 bases from V and 4 bases from J, leaving 10 bases between. Germline CDR1 is MNHEY and CDR2 is SMNVEV (reference sequence). This CDR3 has 13 residues. CDR3 in amino acids: CASSSIDSTEAFF. CDR3 sequence (DNA): TGTGCCAGCAGTTCGATAGACAGCACTGAAGCTTTCTTT.

The chain has TRBV28 and TRBJ2-7; 8 bases map to TRBD2. The CDR3 spans 15 residues. Germline V gene data show CDR1 as MDHEN and CDR2 as SYDVKM. V dropped 4 bases and J dropped 6; count of bases not matched to a gene: 11. This CDR3 reads CASSSPGGGAGEQYF. The CDR3 DNA sequence: TGTGCCAGCAGTTCTCCCGGGGGGGGCGCCGGCGAGCAGTACTTC. Based on the CDR3 plus reference TRBV28 and TRBJ2-7, the full variable domain is DVKVTQSSRYLVKRTGEKVFLECVQDMDHENMFWYRQDPGLGLRLIYFSYDVKMKEKGDIPEGYSVSREKKERFSLILESASTNQTSMYLCASSSPGGGAGEQYFGPGTRLTVT.

The chain couples TRBV9 to TRBJ2-5; a possible D gene is TRBD2 (5 bases). This CDR3 region has 15 residues. Germline CDR1 SGDLS, CDR2 YYNGEE. Trimming cost V 4 bases and J 0 bases, with 13 bases left between them. The CDR3 sequence is CASSPLGLNQETQYF. The CDR3 coding sequence is TGTGCCAGCAGCCCTCTCGGACTTAACCAAGAGACCCAGTACTTC.

In nucleotides, the CDR3 is TGTGCCAGCAGCCCACCTGCGGTTTCAGGCTACACCTTC. Encoded protein: CASSPPAVSGYTF. The chain carries TRBV7-9 and TRBJ1-2; D unresolved. The germline V and J ends were trimmed by 5 bases and 8 bases, with 15 bases remaining between them. The CDR3 is 13 amino acids. CDR1 is SEHNR and CDR2 is FQNEAQ in the germline V gene (reference sequence). The whole variable domain, remainder taken from reference TRBV7-9 and TRBJ1-2, is DTGVSQNPRHKITKRGQNVTFRCDPISEHNRLYWYRQTLGQGPEFLTYFQNEAQLEKSRLLSDRFSAERPKGSFSTLEIQRTEQGDSAMYLCASSPPAVSGYTFGSGTRLTVV.

The V call is TRBV27, the J call TRBJ2-1; 13 positions match TRBD2. The CDR3 is 13 residues long. The germline V gene has CDR1 MNHEY and CDR2 SMNVEV (reference sequence). Trimming cost V 5 bases and J 16 bases; bases outside gene matches: 8. Here the CDR3 reads CASSRGLAGARFF. The DNA of the CDR3 is TGTGCCAGCAGTCGCGGACTAGCGGGGGCCCGATTCTTC.

The gene calls are TRBV29-1 and TRBJ2-7, with a weak D call TRBD1 (6 bases). CDR1 and CDR2 (germline): SQVTM, ANQGSEA. The CDR3 totals 15 residues. V lost 4 bases, J lost 6 bases, and 22 bases lay in between. In DNA, the CDR3 is TGCAGCGTTGGGAAGGGAACAGGGCTATCGAGCGAGCAGTACTTC. This sequence encodes CSVGKGTGLSSEQYF.

This chain links TRBV2 with TRBJ1-2, with TRBD1 matching over 7 bases. Germline CDR1 SNHLY, CDR2 FYNNEI. V lost 8 bases and J lost 7; bases outside the gene matches: 19. The CDR3 has 16 amino acids. CDR3 residues: CASFRVDRDRAGGYTF. Written as DNA, the CDR3 is TGTGCCAGCTTTCGGGTCGACAGGGATCGAGCAGGTGGCTACACCTTC.

The V and J genes are TRBV24-1 and TRBJ1-3, with 9 bases lining up with TRBD1. The trim removed 2 bases at V and 8 bases at J, leaving 6 bases unmatched. The CDR3 runs 15 residues. The germline gives CDR1 KGHDR, CDR2 SFDVKD. The CDR3, as DNA: TGTGCCACCAGTGATTCGGGACAGGGCTCGGACACCATATATTTT. Amino acids: CATSDSGQGSDTIYF.

This clone showed up just once. V is TRBV6-1 and J is TRBJ2-7; TRBD2 matches 8 bases. The CDR3 totals 12 residues. Trimming at V came to 2 bases and at J to 11 bases, leaving 5 bases not matched to a gene. Germline V CDR1 and CDR2: MNHNS, SASEGT. CDR3 coding DNA: TGTGCCAGCAGTGAAAGCCTCGGGAGGGAGTACTTC. It translates to CASSESLGREYF.

The chain recombines TRBV18 with TRBJ1-3; D remains unclear. Per the germline V gene, CDR1 is KGHSH and CDR2 is LQKENI. V lost 0 bases and J 0 bases, leaving 9 bases between the germline ends. CDR3 length equals 16 residues. CDR3 sequence (DNA): TGTGCCAGCTCACCACCGAGGGCTCTCTCTGGAAACACCATATATTTT. Translated: CASSPPRALSGNTIYF. The full variable domain, rest sourced from reference TRBV18 and TRBJ1-3, is NAGVMQNPRHLVRRRGQEARLRCSPMKGHSHVYWYRQLPEEGLKFMVYLQKENIIDESGMPKERFSAEFPKEGPSILRIQQVVRGDSAAYFCASSPPRALSGNTIYFGEGSWLTVV.

The chain links TRBV3-1 (or the pseudogene TRBV3-2) to TRBJ1-5; D remains unclear. The CDR3 totals 13 residues. Looked up from germline, CDR1 is LGHDT and CDR2 is YNNKEL (reference sequence). V gave up 1 base and J gave up 6 bases, with 7 bases separating them. The CDR3 nucleotides read TGTGCCAGCAGCCAAGGGGGAGTTCAGCCCCAGCATTTT. This encodes CASSQGGVQPQHF.

The V and J genes are TRBV2 and TRBJ1-4; tentative D call: TRBD1 (6 bases). The germline V and J ends were trimmed by 6 bases and 0 bases, with 8 bases remaining between them. Per the germline V gene, CDR1 is SNHLY and CDR2 is FYNNEI. This CDR3 is 14 amino acids long. CDR3 sequence: CASSRQATNEKLFF. In DNA, the CDR3 is TGTGCCAGCAGCCGACAGGCAACTAATGAAAAACTGTTTTTT.

V is TRBV2 and J is TRBJ2-5; the D gene is possibly TRBD2 (6 bases). The CDR3 sequence is 12 residues long. Germline V gene sequence: CDR1 SNHLY, CDR2 FYNNEI. Trimming stripped 7 bases from V and 7 bases from J, with 13 bases between. The CDR3 protein is CASNRDSGTQYF. The CDR3 DNA reads TGTGCCAGCAACCGGGACTCCGGGACCCAGTACTTC. The full variable domain, with the rest looked up from reference TRBV2 and TRBJ2-5, is EPEVTQTPSHQVTQMGQEVILRCVPISNHLYFYWYRQILGQKVEFLVSFYNNEISEKSEIFDDQFSVERPDGSNFTLKIRSTKLEDSAMYFCASNRDSGTQYFGPGTRLLVL.

CDR3 sequence: CASSLLGQGSEKLFF. CDR3 DNA sequence: TGTGCCAGCAGTTTATTGGGGCAGGGGAGTGAAAAACTGTTTTTT. This chain connects TRBV27 to TRBJ1-4, with a possible D match to TRBD1 (6 bases). Germline lookup yields CDR1 MNHEY and CDR2 SMNVEV (reference sequence). This CDR3 spans 15 amino acids. Trimming took off 1 base at V and 7 bases at J, with 13 bases between the two ends.

This chain links TRBV5-5 with TRBJ2-7; the D gene is possibly TRBD1 (5 bases). The germline gives CDR1 SGHKS, CDR2 YYEKEE (reference sequence). This CDR3 region has 14 residues. The ends were cut back, 3 bases at V and 6 bases at J, with 16 bases in the middle. The CDR3 sequence is CASSYDSALLEQYF. CDR3 sequence (DNA): TGTGCCAGCAGCTACGACAGCGCCCTCCTCGAGCAGTACTTC.

The chain couples TRBV7-9 to TRBJ1-1, with D unresolved. Between the trimmed V and J ends, which lost 4 bases and 4 bases, there was a span of 16 bases. The CDR3 sequence is 15 residues long. Looked up from germline, CDR1 is SEHNR and CDR2 is FQNEAQ (reference sequence). Written as DNA, the CDR3 is TGTGCCAGCAGCTCCCCGCGGGCAACGGGCACTGAAGCTTTCTTT. Amino acids: CASSSPRATGTEAFF.

This chain uses TRBV29-1 with TRBJ2-3; the match to TRBD2 covers 11 bases. Germline CDR1 and CDR2: SQVTM and ANQGSEA. With V trimmed by 7 bases and J by 6 bases, 6 bases remained unmatched. The length of the CDR3 is 13 residues. CDR3 nucleotide sequence: TGCAGCGCGGGGACTAGCGGTTGGGATACGCAGTATTTT. This encodes CSAGTSGWDTQYF.

The chain is built from TRBV4-3 and TRBJ1-1, with TRBD1 as a possible D gene (6 bases). The V end was cut by 1 base, the J end by 3 bases, with 9 bases between. This CDR3 is built from 14 residues. Per the germline V gene, CDR1 is LGHNA and CDR2 is YSLEER. The CDR3 protein is CASSQGTVYTEAFF. CDR3 DNA: TGCGCCAGCAGCCAAGGGACAGTCTACACTGAAGCTTTCTTT.

The genes are TRBV19 and TRBJ1-6; TRBD1 matches 9 bases. CDR1 and CDR2 (germline): LNHDA, SQIVND (reference sequence). This CDR3 spans 16 amino acids. Unmatched junction bases numbered 6, after V lost 7 bases and J lost 2 bases. CDR3 sequence reads: CASTIRQGAYNSPLHF. CDR3 DNA sequence: TGTGCCAGTACCATACGACAGGGGGCCTATAATTCACCCCTCCACTTT.

The table lists this clone with a few counts. This sequence joins TRBV6-2 or TRBV6-3 and TRBJ1-2, with no clear D. This CDR3 comprises 15 residues. CDR1 and CDR2 (germline): MNHEY, SVGEGT. The ends were cut back, 4 bases at V and 4 bases at J, with 16 bases in the middle. CDR3 sequence (DNA): TGTGCCAGCAGTTCCCAAACGGTGGTCCGCTATGGCTACACCTTC. Its translation: CASSSQTVVRYGYTF.

This clone has a single count. The V call is TRBV30, the J call TRBJ2-1, with 7 bases lining up with TRBD2. The CDR3 covers 13 residues. V lost 7 bases to trimming and J lost 2 bases; unmatched junction nucleotides: 5. Germline values: CDR1 GTSNPN, CDR2 SVGIG (reference sequence). The CDR3 sequence: CASKREAYNEQFF. In DNA, the CDR3 is TGTGCCTCAAAGCGGGAAGCCTACAATGAGCAGTTCTTC.

This chain uses TRBV30 with TRBJ2-7; the D gene is possibly TRBD2 (6 bases). This CDR3 is built from 12 residues. Trimming left V 1 base short and J 2 bases short, with 6 bases between. Germline CDR1 is GTSNPN and CDR2 is SVGIG (reference sequence). The CDR3 DNA reads as TGTGCCTGGAGTGGGGGGGCCTACGAGCAGTACTTC. Translating gives CAWSGGAYEQYF.

The J gene is TRBJ1-3, the V gene TRBV28; D is unclear. V lost 7 bases to trimming and J lost 0 bases, with 13 bases between them. This CDR3 is built from 15 residues. In germline, CDR1 is MDHEN, CDR2 SYDVKM. The CDR3 DNA sequence: TGTGCCAGCACCCGCGCGGGCAGCTCTGGAAACACCATATATTTT. Translation: CASTRAGSSGNTIYF.

The chain couples TRBV4-3 to TRBJ2-4; a possible D gene is TRBD2 (5 bases). The V end was cut by 4 bases, the J end by 6 bases, with 16 bases between. The CDR3 is 15 residues long. The germline V gene encodes CDR1 LGHNA and CDR2 YSLEER. CDR3 in amino acids: CASSLGGPRSNIQYF. The CDR3 DNA is TGCGCCAGCAGCCTAGGAGGCCCCCGATCAAACATTCAGTACTTC.

This clone showed up just a few times. The chain recombines TRBV2 with TRBJ2-6; D gene unclear. Germline V gene lookup returns CDR1 SNHLY and CDR2 FYNNEI. V shed 7 bases and J shed 1 base, with 5 bases lying between them. CDR3 length equals 13 residues. CDR3 bases: TGTGCCAGCACAGGATCTGGGGCCAACGTCCTGACTTTC. The encoded protein is CASTGSGANVLTF.